This TCR beta chain appears in the sequencing data of a study of blood T cells in healthy people across ages. Findings and caveats of the study: As naive T cell percentage varied, TCR beta diversity correlated strongly with it.

Together with a sample-barcoded 5' primer, a J-beta primer mix was included in a second PCR lasting about 7 to 11 cycles. TCRdb ran MiXCR on the 5' RACE reads and lists one entry per CDR3 protein. The sample lists some 790,000 distinct CDR3 sequences, around 28% seen once, with 15% to 20% in the top ten. Ten or more counts support this clonotype. Its matching antigen is unknown. Germline assignment: CDR1 MNHGY and CDR2 SVAAGI. CDR3 length: 14 amino acids. V was clipped by 8 bases and J by 2 bases; unmatched bases: 7. The sample taken for sequencing was blood. The receptor was isolated from a woman older than 75 in good health. This sequence joins TRBV6-9 and TRBJ2-3; 7 bases agree with TRBD1. DNA for the CDR3: TGTGCCAGCGGTCGGACAGGTTACACAGATACGCAGTATTTT. Translated, it gives CASGRTGYTDTQYF.